The table lists the clone carrying this T cell receptor (beta chain) with a few counts. Its antigen is unknown. Template material for amplifying TCR beta CDR3 regions consisted of RNA transcripts. RT-PCR in the first round (using the HTBI primer set) targeted the TCR CDR3. TCRdb redid the calling of the multiplex PCR reads with MiXCR, one entry per CDR3 protein. Of approximately 600,000 distinct CDR3 sequences listed, roughly 14% are singletons. These data come from a study of T cells in Graves' hyperthyroidism and ophthalmopathy. Overall study findings and caveats: In validation, the model predicted ophthalmopathy. These predictions came a median about 6.5 months before onset.

The CDR3 is 14 amino acids. The ends were cut back, 2 bases at V and 7 bases at J, with 15 bases in the middle. Germline-derived CDR1 and CDR2 are SGHTA and FQGNSA. Material for sequencing was blood. The chain uses TRBV7-2 and TRBJ2-7; tentative D call: TRBD1 (5 bases). This sequence was found in a woman aged 40-49 years with Graves' ophthalmopathy. The CDR3 bases are TGTGCCAGCAGCTTATTAGGGGATTCCGGGGAGCAGTACTTC. Its translation: CASSLLGDSGEQYF.